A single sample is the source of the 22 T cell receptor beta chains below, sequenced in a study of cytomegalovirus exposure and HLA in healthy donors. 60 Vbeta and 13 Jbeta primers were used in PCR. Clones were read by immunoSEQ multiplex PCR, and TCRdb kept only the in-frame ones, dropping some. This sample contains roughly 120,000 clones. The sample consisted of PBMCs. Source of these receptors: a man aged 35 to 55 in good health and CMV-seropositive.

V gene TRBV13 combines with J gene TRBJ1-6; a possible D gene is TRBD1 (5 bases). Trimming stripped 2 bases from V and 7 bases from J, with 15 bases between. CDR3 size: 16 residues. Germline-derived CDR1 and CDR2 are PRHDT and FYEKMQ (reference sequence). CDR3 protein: CASSLRDSRLNSPLHF. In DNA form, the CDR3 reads TGTGCCAGCAGCTTAAGGGACTCACGTTTAAATTCACCCCTCCACTTT.

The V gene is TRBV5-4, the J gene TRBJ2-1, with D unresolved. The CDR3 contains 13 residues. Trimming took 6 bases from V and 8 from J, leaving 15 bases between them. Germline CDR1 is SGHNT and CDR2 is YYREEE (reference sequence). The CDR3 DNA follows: TGTGCCAGCACCCCCGGTCCCGAGGATGAGCAGTTCTTC. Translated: CASTPGPEDEQFF.

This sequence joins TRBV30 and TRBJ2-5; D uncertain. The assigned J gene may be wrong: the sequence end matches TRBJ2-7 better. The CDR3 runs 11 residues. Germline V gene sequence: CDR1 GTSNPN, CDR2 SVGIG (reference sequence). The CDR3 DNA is TGTGCCTGGAGTATCACCTACGAGCAGTACTTC. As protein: CAWSITYEQYF.

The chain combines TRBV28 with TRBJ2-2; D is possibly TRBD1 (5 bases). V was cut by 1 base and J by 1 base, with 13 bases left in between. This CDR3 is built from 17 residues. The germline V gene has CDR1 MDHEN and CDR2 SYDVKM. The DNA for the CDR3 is TGTGCCAGCAGTTTATTGGTGGGGCAGAAGAACACCGGGGAGCTGTTTTTT. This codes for CASSLLVGQKNTGELFF.

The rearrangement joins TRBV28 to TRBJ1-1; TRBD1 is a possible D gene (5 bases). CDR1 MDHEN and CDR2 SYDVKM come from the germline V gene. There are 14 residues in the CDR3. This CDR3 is CAVTAGSMNTEAFF. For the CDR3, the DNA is TGTGCAGTGACGGCAGGGTCAATGAACACTGAAGCTTTCTTT.

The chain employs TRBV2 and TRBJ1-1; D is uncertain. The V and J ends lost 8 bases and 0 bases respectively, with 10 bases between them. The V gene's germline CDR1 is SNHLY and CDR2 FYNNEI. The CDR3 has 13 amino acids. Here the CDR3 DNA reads TGTGCCAGCTCGGCGGTCATGAACACTGAAGCTTTCTTT. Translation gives CASSAVMNTEAFF.

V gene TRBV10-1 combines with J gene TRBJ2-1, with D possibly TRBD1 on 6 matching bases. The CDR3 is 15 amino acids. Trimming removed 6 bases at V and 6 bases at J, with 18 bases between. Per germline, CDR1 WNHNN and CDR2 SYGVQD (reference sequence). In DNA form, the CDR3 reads TGCGCCAGCAGAGAACCTAGGGGGACCTTCAATGAGCAGTTCTTC. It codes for CASREPRGTFNEQFF.

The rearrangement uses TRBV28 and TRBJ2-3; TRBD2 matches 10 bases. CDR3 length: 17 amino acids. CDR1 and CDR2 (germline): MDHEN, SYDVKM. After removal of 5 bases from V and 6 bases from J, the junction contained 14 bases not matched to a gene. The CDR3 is CASSLRSPSGSGDTQYF. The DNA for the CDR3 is TGTGCCAGCAGTCTTCGCTCGCCTAGCGGGAGCGGGGATACGCAGTATTTT.

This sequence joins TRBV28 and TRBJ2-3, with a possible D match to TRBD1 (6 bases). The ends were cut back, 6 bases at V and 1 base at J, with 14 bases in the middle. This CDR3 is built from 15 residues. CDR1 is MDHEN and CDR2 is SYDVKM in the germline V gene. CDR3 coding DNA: TGTGCCAGCAGGCGAGGGGGATCGGGCACAGATACGCAGTATTTT. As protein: CASRRGGSGTDTQYF.

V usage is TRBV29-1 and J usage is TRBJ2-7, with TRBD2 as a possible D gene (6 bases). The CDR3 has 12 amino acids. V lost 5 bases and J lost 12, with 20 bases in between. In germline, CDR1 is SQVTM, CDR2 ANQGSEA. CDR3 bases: TGCAGCGTTAGCAAGGGCAGGGACTCTTTGTACTTC. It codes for CSVSKGRDSLYF.

For the CDR3, the DNA is TGTGCCAGCGGAGCACGTGGCTACACCTTC. This gives the protein CASGARGYTF. The V gene is TRBV28, the J gene TRBJ1-2, with D uncertain. V was shortened by 8 bases and J by 7 bases, with 8 bases between the two germline ends. This CDR3 spans 10 amino acids. Germline V gene lookup returns CDR1 MDHEN and CDR2 SYDVKM.

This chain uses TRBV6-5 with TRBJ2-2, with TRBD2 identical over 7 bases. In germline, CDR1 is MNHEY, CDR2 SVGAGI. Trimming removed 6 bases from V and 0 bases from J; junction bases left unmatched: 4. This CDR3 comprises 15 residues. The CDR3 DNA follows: TGTGCCAGCAGCCGGGACTACTCGAACACCGGGGAGCTGTTTTTT. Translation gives CASSRDYSNTGELFF.

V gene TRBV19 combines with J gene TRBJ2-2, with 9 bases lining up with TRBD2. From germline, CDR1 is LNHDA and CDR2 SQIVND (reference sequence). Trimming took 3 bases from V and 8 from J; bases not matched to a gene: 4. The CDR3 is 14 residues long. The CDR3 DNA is TGTGCCAGTAGTATTTTAGCGGGAGCTGGGGAGCTGTTTTTT. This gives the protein CASSILAGAGELFF.

Here the CDR3 DNA reads TGTGCCAGCAGTGAAGCCCTTACTCAGGGGGCCGGGGAGCTGTTTTTT. Protein product: CASSEALTQGAGELFF. The rearrangement uses TRBV6-1 and TRBJ2-2; TRBD1 matches 7 bases. The germline gives CDR1 MNHNS, CDR2 SASEGT. The ends lost 0 bases at V and 6 bases at J; junction bases unmatched: 7. This CDR3 is 16 amino acids long.

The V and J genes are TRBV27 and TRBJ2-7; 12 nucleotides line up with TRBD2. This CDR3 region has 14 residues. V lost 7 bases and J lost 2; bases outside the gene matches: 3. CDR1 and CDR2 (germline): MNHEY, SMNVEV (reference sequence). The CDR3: CASTASGRAYEQYF. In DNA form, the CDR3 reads TGTGCCAGCACTGCTAGCGGGAGGGCCTACGAGCAGTACTTC.

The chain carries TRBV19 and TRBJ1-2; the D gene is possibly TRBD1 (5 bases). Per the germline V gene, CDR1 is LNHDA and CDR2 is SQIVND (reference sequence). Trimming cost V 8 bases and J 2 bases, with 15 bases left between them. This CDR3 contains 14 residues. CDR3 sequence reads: CASAQWRGNYGYTF. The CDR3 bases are TGTGCCAGTGCCCAGTGGAGGGGCAACTATGGCTACACCTTC.

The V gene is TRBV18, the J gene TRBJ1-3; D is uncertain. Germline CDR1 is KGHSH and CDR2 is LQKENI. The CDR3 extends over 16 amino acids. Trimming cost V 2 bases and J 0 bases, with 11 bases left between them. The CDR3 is CASSPAEDSSGNTIYF. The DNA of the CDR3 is TGTGCCAGCTCACCAGCTGAGGACTCCTCTGGAAACACCATATATTTT.

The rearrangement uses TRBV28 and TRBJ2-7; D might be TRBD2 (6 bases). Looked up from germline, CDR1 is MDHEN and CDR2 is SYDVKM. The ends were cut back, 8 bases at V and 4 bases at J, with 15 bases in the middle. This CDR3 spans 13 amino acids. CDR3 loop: CASLASVGYEQYF. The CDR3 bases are TGTGCCAGCTTGGCTAGCGTAGGGTACGAGCAGTACTTC.

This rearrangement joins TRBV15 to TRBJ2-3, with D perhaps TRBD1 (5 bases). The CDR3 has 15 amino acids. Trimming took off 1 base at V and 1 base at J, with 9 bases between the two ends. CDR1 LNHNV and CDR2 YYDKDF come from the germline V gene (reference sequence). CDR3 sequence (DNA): TGTGCCACCAGCAGAGTTCCAGGGCGCACAGATACGCAGTATTTT. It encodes CATSRVPGRTDTQYF.

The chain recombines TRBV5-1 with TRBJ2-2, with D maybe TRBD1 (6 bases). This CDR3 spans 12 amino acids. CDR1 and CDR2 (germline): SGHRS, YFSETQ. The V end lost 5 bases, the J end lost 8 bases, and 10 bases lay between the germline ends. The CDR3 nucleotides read TGCGCCAGCAGTCCGCAGGGGGGGGAGCTGTTTTTT. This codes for CASSPQGGELFF.

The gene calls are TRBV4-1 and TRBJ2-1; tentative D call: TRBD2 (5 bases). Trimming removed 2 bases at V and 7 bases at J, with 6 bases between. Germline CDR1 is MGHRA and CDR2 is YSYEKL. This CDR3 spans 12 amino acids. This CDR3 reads CASSQRRNEQFF. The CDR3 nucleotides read TGCGCCAGCAGCCAACGGAGGAATGAGCAGTTCTTC.

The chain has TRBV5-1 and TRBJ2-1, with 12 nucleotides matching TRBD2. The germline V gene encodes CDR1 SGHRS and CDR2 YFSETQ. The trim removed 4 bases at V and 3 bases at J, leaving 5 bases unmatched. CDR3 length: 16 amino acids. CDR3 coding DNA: TGCGCCAGCAGCCCGCGGACTAGCGGGATCTACAATGAGCAGTTCTTC. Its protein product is CASSPRTSGIYNEQFF.